These 3 T cell receptor beta chains came from one sample sequenced in a study of shared T cell receptors in the human thymus. The repertoire was sequenced with immunoSEQ multiplex PCR; TCRdb's copy has only in-frame clones and lacks some. The sample has more than 300,000 clones; over 90% are singletons. Material: thymocytes. These TCRs come from a human donor.

This chain uses TRBV5-1 with TRBJ2-3, with 11 bases matching TRBD2. Germline V lookup: CDR1 SGHRS, CDR2 YFSETQ. This CDR3 has 19 residues. V lost 4 bases and J lost 3; bases outside the gene matches: 16. The CDR3 sequence is CASSHQLAGDLKGTDTQYF. For the CDR3, the DNA is TGCGCCAGCAGCCATCAACTAGCGGGAGACCTAAAGGGGACAGATACGCAGTATTTT.

V gene TRBV7-8 combines with J gene TRBJ1-5; D is uncertain. CDR1 and CDR2 from the germline V gene are SGHVS and FQNEAQ. With 1 base removed from V and 7 bases from J, the gap between germline ends came to 11 bases. The CDR3 runs to 14 residues. DNA for the CDR3: TGTGCCAGCAGCTTAGGTTCTGCTGGGCAGCCCCAGCATTTT. Amino acids: CASSLGSAGQPQHF. Full variable domain (outside the CDR3, taken from reference TRBV7-8 and TRBJ1-5): GAGVSQSPRYKVAKRGQDVALRCDPISGHVSLFWYQQALGQGPEFLTYFQNEAQLDKSGLPSDRFFAERPEGSVSTLKIQRTQQEDSAVYLCASSLGSAGQPQHFGDGTRLSIL.

Written as DNA, the CDR3 is TGTGCCACCCGCCTAGGCCCCGGGGGTGACGGTTCGGGCATTCAGTACTTC. This sequence encodes CATRLGPGGDGSGIQYF. The chain links TRBV15 to TRBJ2-4; TRBD2 is a possible D gene (6 bases). In germline, CDR1 is LNHNV, CDR2 YYDKDF (reference sequence). The CDR3 loop spans 17 amino acids. The ends were cut back, 8 bases at V and 9 bases at J, with 29 bases in the middle.